This T cell receptor (beta chain) was recorded in a study of cytomegalovirus exposure and HLA in healthy donors. As regards this clone: Antigen: not known.

General study points: Reports showed the classifier diagnosing cytomegalovirus status with high specificity and sensitivity.

The V gene lost 1 base and the J gene lost 5 bases, with 10 bases spanning the gap. The CDR3 is 14 residues long. Per the germline V gene, CDR1 is SGHRS and CDR2 is YFSETQ. The PCR ran on 60 Vbeta and 13 Jbeta primers. The protocol was immunoSEQ multiplex PCR, while the TCRdb copy is restricted to in-frame clones and leaves out a portion. The sample comprises 250,000 to 350,000 clones, around 86% of which are singletons, and roughly 4% rests with the top ten. The sequenced sample was PBMCs. The gene calls are TRBV5-1 and TRBJ2-1; D unresolved. The source is a man aged 35-49 years in good health and CMV-seropositive. CDR3 in amino acids: CASSLWLGDNEQFF. The CDR3 DNA is TGCGCCAGCAGCTTGTGGCTAGGTGACAATGAGCAGTTCTTC.